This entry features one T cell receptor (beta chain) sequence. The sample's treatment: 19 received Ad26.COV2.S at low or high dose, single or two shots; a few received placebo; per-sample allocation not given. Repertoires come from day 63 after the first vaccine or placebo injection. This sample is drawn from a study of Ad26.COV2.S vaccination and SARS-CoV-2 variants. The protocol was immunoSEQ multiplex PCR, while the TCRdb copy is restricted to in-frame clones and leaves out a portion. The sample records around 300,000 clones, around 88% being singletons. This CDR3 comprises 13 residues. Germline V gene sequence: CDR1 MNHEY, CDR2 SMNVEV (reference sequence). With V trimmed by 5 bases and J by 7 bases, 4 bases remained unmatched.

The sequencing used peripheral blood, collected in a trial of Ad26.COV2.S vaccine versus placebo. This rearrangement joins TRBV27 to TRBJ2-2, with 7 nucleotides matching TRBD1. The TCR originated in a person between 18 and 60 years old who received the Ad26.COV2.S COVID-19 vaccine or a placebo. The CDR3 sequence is CASSDRVVGELFF. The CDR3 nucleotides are TGTGCCAGCAGTGACAGGGTCGTCGGGGAGCTGTTTTTT.